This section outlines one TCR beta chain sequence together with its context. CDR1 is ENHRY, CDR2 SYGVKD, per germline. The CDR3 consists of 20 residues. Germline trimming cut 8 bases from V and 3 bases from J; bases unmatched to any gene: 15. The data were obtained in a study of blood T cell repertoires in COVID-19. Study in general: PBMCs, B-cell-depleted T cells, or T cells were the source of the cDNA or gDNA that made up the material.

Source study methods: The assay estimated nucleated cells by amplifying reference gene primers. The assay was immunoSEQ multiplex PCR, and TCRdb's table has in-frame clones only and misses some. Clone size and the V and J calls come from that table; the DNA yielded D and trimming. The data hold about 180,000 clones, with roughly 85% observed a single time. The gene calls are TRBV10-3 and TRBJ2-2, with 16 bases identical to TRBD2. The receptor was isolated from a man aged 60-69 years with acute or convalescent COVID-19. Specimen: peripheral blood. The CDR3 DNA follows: TGTGCCATCGGAAGAGGGAAGGGACTAGCGGGAGGGAGCGACACCGGGGAGCTGTTTTTT. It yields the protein CAIGRGKGLAGGSDTGELFF.